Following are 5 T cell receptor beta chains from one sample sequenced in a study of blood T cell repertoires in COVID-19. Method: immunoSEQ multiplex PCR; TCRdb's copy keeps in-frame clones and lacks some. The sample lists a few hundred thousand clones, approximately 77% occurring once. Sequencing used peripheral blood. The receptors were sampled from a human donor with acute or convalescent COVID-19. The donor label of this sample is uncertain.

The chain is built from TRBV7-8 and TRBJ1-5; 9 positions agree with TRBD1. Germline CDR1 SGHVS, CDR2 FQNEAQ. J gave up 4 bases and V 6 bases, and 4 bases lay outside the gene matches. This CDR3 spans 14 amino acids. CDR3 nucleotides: TGTGCCAGCAGTTCCGACAGGGGGAATCAGCCCCAGCATTTT. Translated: CASSSDRGNQPQHF.

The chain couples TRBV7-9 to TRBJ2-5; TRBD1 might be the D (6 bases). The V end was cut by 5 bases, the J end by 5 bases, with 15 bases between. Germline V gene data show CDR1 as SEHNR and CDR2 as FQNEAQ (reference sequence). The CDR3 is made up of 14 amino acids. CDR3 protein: CASSHTTGLETQYF. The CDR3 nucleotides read TGTGCCAGCAGCCATACTACAGGGTTGGAGACCCAGTACTTC.

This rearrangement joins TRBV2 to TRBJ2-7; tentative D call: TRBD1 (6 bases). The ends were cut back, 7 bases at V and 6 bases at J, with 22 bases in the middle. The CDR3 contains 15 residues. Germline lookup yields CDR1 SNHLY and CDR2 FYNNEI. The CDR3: CASTEQGGSRREQYF. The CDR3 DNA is TGTGCCAGCACCGAACAAGGGGGTTCCCGCCGCGAGCAGTACTTC.

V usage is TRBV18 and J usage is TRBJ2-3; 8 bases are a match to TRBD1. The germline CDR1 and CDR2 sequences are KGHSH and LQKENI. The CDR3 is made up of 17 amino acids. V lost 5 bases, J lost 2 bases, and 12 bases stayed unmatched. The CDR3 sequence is CASSTTDRGPTTDTQYF. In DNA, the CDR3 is TGTGCCAGCTCAACCACCGACAGGGGCCCCACCACAGATACGCAGTATTTT.

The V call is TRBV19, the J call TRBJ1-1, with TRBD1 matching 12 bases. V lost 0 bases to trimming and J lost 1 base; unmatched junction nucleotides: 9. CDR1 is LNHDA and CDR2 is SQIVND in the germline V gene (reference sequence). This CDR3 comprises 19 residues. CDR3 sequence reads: CASSIDRLGDRGQNTEAFF. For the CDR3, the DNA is TGTGCCAGTAGTATAGATCGTCTAGGGGACAGGGGGCAGAACACTGAAGCTTTCTTT.